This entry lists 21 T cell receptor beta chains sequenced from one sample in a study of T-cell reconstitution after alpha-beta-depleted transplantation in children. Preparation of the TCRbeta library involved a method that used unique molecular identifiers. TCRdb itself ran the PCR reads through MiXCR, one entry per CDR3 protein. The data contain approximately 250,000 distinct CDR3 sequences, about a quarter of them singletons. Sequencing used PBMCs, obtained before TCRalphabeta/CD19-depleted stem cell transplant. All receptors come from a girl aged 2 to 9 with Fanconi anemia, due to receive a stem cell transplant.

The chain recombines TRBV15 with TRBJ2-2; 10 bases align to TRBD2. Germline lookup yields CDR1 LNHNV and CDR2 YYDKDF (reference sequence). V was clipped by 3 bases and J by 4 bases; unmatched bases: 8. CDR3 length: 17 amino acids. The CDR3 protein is CATSRLSSGSATGELFF. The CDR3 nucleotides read TGTGCCACCAGCAGGTTGTCTAGCGGGAGTGCCACCGGGGAGCTGTTTTTT.

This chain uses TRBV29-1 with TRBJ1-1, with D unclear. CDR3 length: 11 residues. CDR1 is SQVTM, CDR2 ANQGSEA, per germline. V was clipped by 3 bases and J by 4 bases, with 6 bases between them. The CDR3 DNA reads TGCAGCGTTGACAGCCGCACTGAAGCTTTCTTT. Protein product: CSVDSRTEAFF.

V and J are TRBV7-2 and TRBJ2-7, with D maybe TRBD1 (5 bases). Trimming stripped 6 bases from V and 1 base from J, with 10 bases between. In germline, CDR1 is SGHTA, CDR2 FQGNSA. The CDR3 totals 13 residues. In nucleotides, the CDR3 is TGTGCCAGCAGTTTCGACAGATCCTACGAGCAGTACTTC. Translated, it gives CASSFDRSYEQYF.

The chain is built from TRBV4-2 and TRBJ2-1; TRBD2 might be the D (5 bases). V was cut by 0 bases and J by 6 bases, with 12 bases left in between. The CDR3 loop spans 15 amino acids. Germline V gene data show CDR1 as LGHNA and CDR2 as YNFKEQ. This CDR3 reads CASSQDGFGGNEQFF. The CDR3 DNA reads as TGTGCCAGCAGCCAAGATGGATTCGGAGGCAATGAGCAGTTCTTC.

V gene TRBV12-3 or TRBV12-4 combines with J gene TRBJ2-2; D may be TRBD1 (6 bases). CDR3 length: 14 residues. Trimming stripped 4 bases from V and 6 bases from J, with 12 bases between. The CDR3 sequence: CASSSTGTAGELFF. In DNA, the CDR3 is TGTGCCAGCAGTTCAACAGGGACGGCCGGGGAGCTGTTTTTT.

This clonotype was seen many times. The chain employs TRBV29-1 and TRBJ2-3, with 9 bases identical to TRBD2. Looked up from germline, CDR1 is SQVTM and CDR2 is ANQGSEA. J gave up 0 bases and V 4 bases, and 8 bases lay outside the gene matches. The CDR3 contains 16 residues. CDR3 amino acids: CSVVLAGPHSTDTQYF. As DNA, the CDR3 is TGCAGCGTTGTCCTAGCGGGGCCCCATAGCACAGATACGCAGTATTTT.

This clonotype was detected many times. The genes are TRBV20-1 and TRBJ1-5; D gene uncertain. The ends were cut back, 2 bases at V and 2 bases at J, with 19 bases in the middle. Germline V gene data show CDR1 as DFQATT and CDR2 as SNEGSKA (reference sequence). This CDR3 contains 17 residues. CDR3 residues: CSARRGFRVVGNQPQHF. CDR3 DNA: TGCAGTGCTAGAAGAGGTTTTAGGGTTGTCGGCAATCAGCCCCAGCATTTT.

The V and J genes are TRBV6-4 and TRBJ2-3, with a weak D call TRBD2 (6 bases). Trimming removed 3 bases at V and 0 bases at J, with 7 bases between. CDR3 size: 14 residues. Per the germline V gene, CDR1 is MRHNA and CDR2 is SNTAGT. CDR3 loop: CASSEGTSTDTQYF. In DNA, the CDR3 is TGTGCCAGCAGTGAGGGGACTAGCACAGATACGCAGTATTTT.

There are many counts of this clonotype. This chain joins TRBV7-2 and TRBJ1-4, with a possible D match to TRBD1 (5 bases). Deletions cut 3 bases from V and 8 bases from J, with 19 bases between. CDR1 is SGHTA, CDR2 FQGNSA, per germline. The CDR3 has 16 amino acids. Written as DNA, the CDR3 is TGTGCCAGCAGCTTCGCACCACGGGGGGAACAGGAAAAACTGTTTTTT. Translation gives CASSFAPRGEQEKLFF.

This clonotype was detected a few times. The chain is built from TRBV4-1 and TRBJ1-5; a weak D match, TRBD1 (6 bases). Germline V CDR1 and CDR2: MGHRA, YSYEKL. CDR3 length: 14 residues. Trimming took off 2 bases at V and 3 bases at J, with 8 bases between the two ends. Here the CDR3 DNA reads TGCGCCAGCAGCCAACGGGACACCAATCAGCCCCAGCATTTT. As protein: CASSQRDTNQPQHF.

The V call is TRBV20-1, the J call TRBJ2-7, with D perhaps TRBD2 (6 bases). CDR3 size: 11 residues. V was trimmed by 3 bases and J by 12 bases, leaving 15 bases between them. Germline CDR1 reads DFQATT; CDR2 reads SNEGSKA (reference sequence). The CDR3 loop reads CSASEEGRTYF. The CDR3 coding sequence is TGCAGTGCTAGTGAGGAGGGGCGCACGTACTTC.

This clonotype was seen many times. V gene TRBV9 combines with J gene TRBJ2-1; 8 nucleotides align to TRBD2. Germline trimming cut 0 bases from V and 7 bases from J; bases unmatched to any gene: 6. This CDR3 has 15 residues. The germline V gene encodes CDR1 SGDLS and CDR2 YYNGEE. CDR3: CASSVDGRAVNEQFF. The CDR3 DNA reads TGTGCCAGCAGCGTAGACGGGAGGGCCGTGAATGAGCAGTTCTTC.

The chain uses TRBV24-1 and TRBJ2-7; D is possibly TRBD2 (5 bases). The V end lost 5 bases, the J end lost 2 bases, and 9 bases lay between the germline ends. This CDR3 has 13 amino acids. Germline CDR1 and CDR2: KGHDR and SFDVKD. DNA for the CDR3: TGTGCCACCAGTGTGACTAAAACCTACGAGCAGTACTTC. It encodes CATSVTKTYEQYF.

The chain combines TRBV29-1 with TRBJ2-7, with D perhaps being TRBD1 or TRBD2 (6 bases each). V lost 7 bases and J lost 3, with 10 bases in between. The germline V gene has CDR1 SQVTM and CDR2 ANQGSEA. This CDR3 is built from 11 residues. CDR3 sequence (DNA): TGCAGCGGGAGGGGGGACTACGAGCAGTACTTC. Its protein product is CSGRGDYEQYF.

In DNA, the CDR3 is TGCAGTGCTAGAGATCGGGCAGAAGCGTATTTT. Translated: CSARDRAEAYF. The chain is built from TRBV20-1 and TRBJ2-3; D is unresolved. The germline V gene encodes CDR1 DFQATT and CDR2 SNEGSKA (reference sequence). The CDR3 extends over 11 amino acids. V lost 0 bases and J lost 14, with 12 bases in between.

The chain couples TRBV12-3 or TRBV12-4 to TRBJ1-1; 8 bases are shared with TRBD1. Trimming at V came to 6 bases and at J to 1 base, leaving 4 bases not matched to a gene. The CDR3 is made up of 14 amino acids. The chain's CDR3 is CASRNRGGNTEAFF. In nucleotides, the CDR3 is TGTGCCAGCAGAAACAGGGGGGGGAACACTGAAGCTTTCTTT.

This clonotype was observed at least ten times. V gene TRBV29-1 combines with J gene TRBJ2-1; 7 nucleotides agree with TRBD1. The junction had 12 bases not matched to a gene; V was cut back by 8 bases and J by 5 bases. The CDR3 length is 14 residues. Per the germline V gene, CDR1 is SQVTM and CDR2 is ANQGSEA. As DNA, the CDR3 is TGCAGCACTCTGACAGGGAACTTGGACAATGAGCAGTTCTTC. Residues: CSTLTGNLDNEQFF.

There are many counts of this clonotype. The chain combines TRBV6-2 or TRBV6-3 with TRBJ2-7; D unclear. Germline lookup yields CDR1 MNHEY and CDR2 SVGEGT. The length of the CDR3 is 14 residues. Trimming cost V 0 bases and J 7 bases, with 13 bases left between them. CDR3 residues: CASSYSALLREQYF. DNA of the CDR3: TGTGCCAGCAGTTACTCCGCACTACTACGGGAGCAGTACTTC.

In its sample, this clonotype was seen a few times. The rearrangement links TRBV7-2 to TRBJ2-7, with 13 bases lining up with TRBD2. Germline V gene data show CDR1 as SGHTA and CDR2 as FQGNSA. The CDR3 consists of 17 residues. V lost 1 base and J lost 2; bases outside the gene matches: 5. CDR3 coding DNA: TGTGCCAGCAGCTTAGTAGGTGGACTAGCGGGAGCCTACGAGCAGTACTTC. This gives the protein CASSLVGGLAGAYEQYF.

The CDR3 loop is CASSLGGRETDTQYF. The DNA of the CDR3 is TGTGCCAGCAGCTTAGGGGGGCGGGAGACAGATACGCAGTATTTT. The V gene is TRBV13, the J gene TRBJ2-3, with 7 bases matching TRBD2. Germline CDR1 and CDR2: PRHDT and FYEKMQ (reference sequence). The CDR3 runs to 15 residues. V lost 0 bases to trimming and J lost 3 bases; unmatched junction nucleotides: 3.

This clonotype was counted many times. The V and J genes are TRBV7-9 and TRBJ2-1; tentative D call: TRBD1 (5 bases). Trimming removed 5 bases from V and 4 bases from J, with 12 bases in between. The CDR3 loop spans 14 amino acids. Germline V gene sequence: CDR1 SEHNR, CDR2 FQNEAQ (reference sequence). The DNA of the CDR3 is TGTGCCAGCAGCCCCAGGGTTGGGTACAATGAGCAGTTCTTC. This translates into CASSPRVGYNEQFF.